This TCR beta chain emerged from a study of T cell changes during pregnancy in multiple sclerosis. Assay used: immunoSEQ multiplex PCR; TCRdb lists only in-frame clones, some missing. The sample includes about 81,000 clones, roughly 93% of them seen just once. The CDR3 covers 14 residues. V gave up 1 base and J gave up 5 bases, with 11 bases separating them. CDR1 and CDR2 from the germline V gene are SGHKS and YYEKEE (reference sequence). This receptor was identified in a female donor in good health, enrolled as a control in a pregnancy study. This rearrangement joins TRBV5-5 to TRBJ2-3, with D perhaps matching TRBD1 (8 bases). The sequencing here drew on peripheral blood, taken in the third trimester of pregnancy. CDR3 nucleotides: TGTGCCAGCAGCTTGAACAGGGGGGGAGATACGCAGTATTTT. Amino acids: CASSLNRGGDTQYF.